The text below deals with one TCR beta chain. The CDR3 is made up of 14 amino acids. Looked up from germline, CDR1 is SQVTM and CDR2 is ANQGSEA. Trimming left V 5 bases short and J 6 bases short, with 14 bases between. This entry belongs to a study of blood T cell repertoires in COVID-19. Study-wide background: COVID-19 samples collected from the United States, Italy and Spain covered acute and convalescent phases.

The repertoire was sequenced with immunoSEQ multiplex PCR; TCRdb's copy has only in-frame clones and lacks some. Of roughly 52,000 clones listed, approximately 88% are singletons. The V and J genes are TRBV29-1 and TRBJ1-6; a possible D gene is TRBD1 (6 bases). Source material: peripheral blood. The clonotype was recovered from a human donor in a cohort sampled during active COVID-19. This CDR3 reads CSVRMGALNSPLHF. CDR3 in DNA: TGCAGCGTTCGAATGGGGGCACTTAATTCACCCCTCCACTTT.